This paragraph covers one T cell receptor (beta chain) sequence. Its antigen remains unknown. This record belongs to a study of early stage breast cancer tumors. Background on the study: Invasive lobular carcinomas made up about 30% of the 12 ER+/PR+/HER2- tumors.

Study-level points and caveats: Chain pairing and CD4, CD8 or FOXP3 expression were not captured.

This normal breast sample came from a site 2-4 cm away from the tumor. The CDR3 contains 14 residues. Trimming cost V 0 bases and J 2 bases, with 10 bases left between them. CDR1 GTSNPN and CDR2 SVGIG come from the germline V gene (reference sequence). Each sample had two DNA replicates, 0.5 to 0.65 ug blood or around 1.5 ug tissue. Profiling relied on immunoSEQ multiplex PCR, and the TCRdb table lists in-frame clones only, not all of them. Of 2,000 to 3,000 clones detected, roughly 65% appear once; the ten largest clones hold roughly 20%. The V call is TRBV30, the J call TRBJ1-1, with D possibly TRBD1 on 6 matching bases. The clonotype was recovered from a person in their fifties with breast cancer. The sequencing input was normal breast tissue next to the tumor. The CDR3 DNA follows: TGTGCCTGGAGTGTATGGGGGGCCAACACTGAAGCTTTCTTT. It encodes CAWSVWGANTEAFF.